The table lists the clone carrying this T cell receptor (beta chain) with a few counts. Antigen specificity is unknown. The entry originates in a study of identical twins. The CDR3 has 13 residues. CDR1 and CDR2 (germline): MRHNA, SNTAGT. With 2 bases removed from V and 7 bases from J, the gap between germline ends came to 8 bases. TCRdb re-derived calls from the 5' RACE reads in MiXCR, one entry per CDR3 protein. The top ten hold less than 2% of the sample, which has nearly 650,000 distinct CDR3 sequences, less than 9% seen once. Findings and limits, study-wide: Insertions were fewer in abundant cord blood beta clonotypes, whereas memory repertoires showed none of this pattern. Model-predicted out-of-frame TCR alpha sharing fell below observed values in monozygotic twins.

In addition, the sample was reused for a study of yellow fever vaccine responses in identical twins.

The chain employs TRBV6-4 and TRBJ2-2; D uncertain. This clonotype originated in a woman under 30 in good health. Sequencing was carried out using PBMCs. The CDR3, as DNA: TGTGCCAGCAGTGACGGAGAATACGGGGAGCTGTTTTTT. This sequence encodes CASSDGEYGELFF.